These 18 T cell receptor beta chains came from one sample sequenced in a study of blood T cell repertoires in COVID-19. Assay used: immunoSEQ multiplex PCR; TCRdb lists only in-frame clones, some missing. The sample contains approximately 110,000 clones, about 85% of which appear only once. The specimen sequenced was peripheral blood. The source of these receptors is a human donor in a cohort sampled during active COVID-19.

V is TRBV3-1 (or the pseudogene TRBV3-2) and J is TRBJ2-3; TRBD2 aligns across 8 bases. Germline CDR1 LGHDT, CDR2 YNNKEL (reference sequence). The CDR3 is 15 residues long. Trimming at V came to 0 bases and at J to 7 bases, leaving 6 bases not matched to a gene. CDR3 nucleotide sequence: TGTGCCAGCAGCCAAGAGAGCGGGGGTCTGAATACGCAGTATTTT. This codes for CASSQESGGLNTQYF.

The chain recombines TRBV7-9 with TRBJ2-2, with 10 nucleotides matching TRBD1. Trimming removed 11 bases from V and 5 bases from J; junction bases left unmatched: 11. CDR1 and CDR2 (germline): SEHNR, FQNEAQ (reference sequence). This CDR3 is 15 amino acids long. Here the CDR3 DNA reads TGTGCCGGCGAGACCGGGACAGGGGTGACCGGGGAGCTGTTTTTT. Translating it yields CAGETGTGVTGELFF.

The genes are TRBV29-1 and TRBJ1-3, with D perhaps matching TRBD1 (5 bases). Germline V gives CDR1 SQVTM, CDR2 ANQGSEA. CDR3 size: 17 residues. Trimming removed 5 bases at V and 0 bases at J, with 20 bases between. The CDR3 region has the DNA TGCAGCGTTATCGGACAACCCACCAGGCCCTCTGGAAACACCATATATTTT. This encodes CSVIGQPTRPSGNTIYF.

This rearrangement joins TRBV30 to TRBJ1-1; D ambiguous. This CDR3 comprises 12 residues. Germline values: CDR1 GTSNPN, CDR2 SVGIG (reference sequence). The V gene lost 0 bases and the J gene lost 0 bases, with 2 bases spanning the gap. The CDR3 is CAWSVMNTEAFF. In nucleotides, the CDR3 is TGTGCCTGGAGTGTCATGAACACTGAAGCTTTCTTT. The full variable domain, in which reference TRBV30 and TRBJ1-1 provide the parts outside the CDR3, is SQTIHQWPATLVQPVGSPLSLECTVEGTSNPNLYWYRQAAGRGLQLLFYSVGIGQISSEVPQNLSASRPQDRQFILSSKKLLLSDSGFYLCAWSVMNTEAFFGQGTRLTVV.

In this sample, this clone turned up once. V is TRBV4-3 and J is TRBJ1-1; no clear D gene. The CDR3 is 15 amino acids. Trimming took 4 bases from V and 1 from J, leaving 13 bases between them. Germline V gene sequence: CDR1 LGHNA, CDR2 YSLEER. The chain's CDR3 is CASSLREGENTEAFF. The CDR3 coding sequence is TGCGCCAGCAGCCTTCGGGAGGGCGAGAACACTGAAGCTTTCTTT.

This chain's CDR3 is CASSLTGGGRNANSPLHF. CDR3 in DNA: TGTGCCAGCAGTCTGACCGGGGGGGGTCGCAACGCTAATTCACCCCTCCACTTT. The chain is built from TRBV28 and TRBJ1-6; a weak D match, TRBD1 (5 bases). Germline V gene sequence: CDR1 MDHEN, CDR2 SYDVKM. This CDR3 comprises 18 residues. Between the trimmed V and J ends, which lost 5 bases and 6 bases, there was a span of 23 bases. Drawing the rest from reference TRBV28 and TRBJ1-6, the complete variable domain is DVKVTQSSRYLVKRTGEKVFLECVQDMDHENMFWYRQDPGLGLRLIYFSYDVKMKEKGDIPEGYSVSREKKERFSLILESASTNQTSMYLCASSLTGGGRNANSPLHFGNGTRLTVT.

The genes are TRBV19 and TRBJ1-2; 7 positions agree with TRBD1. The CDR3 loop spans 17 amino acids. V shed 0 bases and J 4 bases; nucleotides not matched to a gene: 11. Germline V gene sequence: CDR1 LNHDA, CDR2 SQIVND (reference sequence). The CDR3 protein is CASSIDTFPGQPYGYTF. The CDR3 coding sequence is TGTGCCAGTAGTATAGATACTTTCCCGGGACAGCCCTATGGCTACACCTTC.

V and J are TRBV20-1 and TRBJ2-3, with TRBD1 matching over 10 bases. Germline lookup yields CDR1 DFQATT and CDR2 SNEGSKA (reference sequence). The CDR3 extends over 16 amino acids. Trimming removed 3 bases from V and 2 bases from J; junction bases left unmatched: 8. The CDR3 here is CSASGTGATPTDTQYF. In DNA form, the CDR3 reads TGCAGTGCTAGTGGGACAGGGGCCACACCCACAGATACGCAGTATTTT.

The V call is TRBV27, the J call TRBJ2-1; the match to TRBD2 covers 7 bases. The CDR3 runs 15 residues. Trimming took 6 bases from V and 7 from J; bases not matched to a gene: 12. Germline V CDR1 and CDR2: MNHEY, SMNVEV (reference sequence). The CDR3 DNA reads TGTGCCAGCAGCCGAGGGCGGGAGAAAGGGAATGAGCAGTTCTTC. Translating gives CASSRGREKGNEQFF.

This sequence joins TRBV29-1 and TRBJ2-1; 7 bases are shared with TRBD2. J was trimmed by 0 bases and V by 4 bases; bases with no gene match: 0. The CDR3 loop spans 13 amino acids. In germline, CDR1 is SQVTM, CDR2 ANQGSEA. The CDR3: CSVGGGSYNEQFF. CDR3 coding DNA: TGCAGCGTTGGGGGGGGCTCCTACAATGAGCAGTTCTTC.

V is TRBV19 and J is TRBJ2-7; perhaps TRBD1 as D (5 bases). The CDR3 is made up of 14 amino acids. Trimming pared 1 base from V and 4 bases from J, leaving 11 bases between. CDR1 is LNHDA, CDR2 SQIVND, per germline (reference sequence). The CDR3 protein is CASSIVGREYEQYF. The CDR3 DNA reads TGTGCCAGTAGTATAGTAGGCAGGGAATACGAGCAGTACTTC.

J is TRBJ1-2 and V is TRBV7-9, with D possibly matching TRBD1 (6 bases). The CDR3 loop spans 14 amino acids. Per the germline V gene, CDR1 is SEHNR and CDR2 is FQNEAQ (reference sequence). V was trimmed by 2 bases and J by 4 bases, leaving 11 bases between them. The CDR3 DNA sequence: TGTGCCAGCAGCTTAACGGGACACCTCTATGGCTACACCTTC. Translation: CASSLTGHLYGYTF. Full variable domain (outside the CDR3, taken from reference TRBV7-9 and TRBJ1-2): DTGVSQNPRHKITKRGQNVTFRCDPISEHNRLYWYRQTLGQGPEFLTYFQNEAQLEKSRLLSDRFSAERPKGSFSTLEIQRTEQGDSAMYLCASSLTGHLYGYTFGSGTRLTVV.

The chain is built from TRBV9 and TRBJ1-1; 7 nucleotides line up with TRBD1. The CDR3 length is 14 residues. Germline trimming cut 3 bases from V and 4 bases from J; bases unmatched to any gene: 6. Germline V gene sequence: CDR1 SGDLS, CDR2 YYNGEE. Here the CDR3 DNA reads TGTGCCAGCAGCGCGCAGGCAGGGGGCACTGAAGCTTTCTTT. This sequence encodes CASSAQAGGTEAFF. Based on the CDR3 plus reference TRBV9 and TRBJ1-1, the full variable domain is DSGVTQTPKHLITATGQRVTLRCSPRSGDLSVYWYQQSLDQGLQFLIQYYNGEERAKGNILERFSAQQFPDLHSELNLSSLELGDSALYFCASSAQAGGTEAFFGQGTRLTVV.

This clone showed up just a few times. The V call is TRBV7-9, the J call TRBJ2-2, with TRBD1 matching 8 bases. CDR3 length: 13 amino acids. The V gene's germline CDR1 is SEHNR and CDR2 FQNEAQ (reference sequence). J was trimmed by 7 bases and V by 6 bases; bases with no gene match: 4. The CDR3 nucleotides are TGTGCCAGCAGTTTACAGGGGGACGGGGAGCTGTTTTTT. Translating gives CASSLQGDGELFF.

The V gene is TRBV5-5, the J gene TRBJ2-3; 7 positions agree with TRBD2. The CDR3 extends over 16 amino acids. J was trimmed by 4 bases and V by 4 bases; bases with no gene match: 12. Germline CDR1 reads SGHKS; CDR2 reads YYEKEE (reference sequence). The chain's CDR3 is CASSRGDVGRADTQYF. DNA of the CDR3: TGTGCCAGCAGCCGGGGGGACGTCGGGCGGGCAGATACGCAGTATTTT.

A single count supports this clone. The CDR3 spells CAISGTSESYNEQFF. The CDR3 coding sequence is TGTGCCATCAGTGGGACTAGCGAGTCCTACAATGAGCAGTTCTTC. J is TRBJ2-1 and V is TRBV10-3; 9 bases fit TRBD2. The CDR3 is made up of 15 amino acids. V shed 4 bases, J shed 1 base, and the junction held 2 bases outside the gene matches. Germline V gene lookup returns CDR1 ENHRY and CDR2 SYGVKD.

V usage is TRBV25-1 and J usage is TRBJ1-4, with D unresolved. Per the germline V gene, CDR1 is MGHDK and CDR2 is SYGVNS. Trimming pared 6 bases from V and 5 bases from J, leaving 7 bases between. The CDR3 contains 12 residues. Here the CDR3 reads CASRVRNEKLFF. In DNA, the CDR3 is TGTGCCAGCAGGGTCAGAAATGAAAAACTGTTTTTT.

This rearrangement joins TRBV4-1 to TRBJ2-7; tentative D call: TRBD2 (6 bases). The CDR3 sequence is 15 residues long. The V end was cut by 1 base, the J end by 7 bases, with 17 bases between. Germline CDR1 and CDR2: MGHRA and YSYEKL. The CDR3 loop is CASSQGPALAREQYF. CDR3 nucleotide sequence: TGCGCCAGCAGCCAAGGGCCCGCGCTAGCGCGGGAGCAGTACTTC.